This T cell receptor (beta chain) was found in a study of blood T cell repertoires in COVID-19. Study-wide background: Sites across the United States, Italy and Spain contributed samples from acute and convalescent COVID-19. PBMCs, B-cell-depleted T cells, or T cells were the source of the cDNA or gDNA that made up the material.

TCRdb keeps only in-frame clones here, not all; method: immunoSEQ multiplex PCR. The sample has 180,000 or so clones, more than 75% seen once. The CDR3 totals 14 residues. V lost 3 bases and J 0 bases, leaving 9 bases between the germline ends. The germline V gene has CDR1 SGHRS and CDR2 YFSETQ. The V and J genes are TRBV5-1 and TRBJ2-5; tentatively, D is TRBD1 (5 bases). This sequence was found in a man between 35 and 55 years old with active or convalescent COVID-19. The sequenced material came from peripheral blood. DNA for the CDR3: TGCGCCAGCAGCTATGGGGCAGACCAAGAGACCCAGTACTTC. Protein product: CASSYGADQETQYF. Variable domain in full (rest from reference TRBV5-1 and TRBJ2-5): KAGVTQTPRYLIKTRGQQVTLSCSPISGHRSVSWYQQTPGQGLQFLFEYFSETQRNKGNFPGRFSGRQFSNSRSEMNVSTLELGDSALYLCASSYGADQETQYFGPGTRLLVL.